Shown below are 14 T cell receptor beta chains from a single sample sequenced in a study of blood T cell repertoires in COVID-19. TCRdb's copy holds only in-frame clones and misses some; the assay was immunoSEQ multiplex PCR. The sample lists fewer than 65,000 clones, 80% to 90% occurring once. The sample was peripheral blood. Receptor source: a human donor in a cohort sampled during active COVID-19.

The V call is TRBV3-1 (or the pseudogene TRBV3-2), the J call TRBJ2-3, with a weak D call TRBD1 (6 bases). The CDR3 is 16 amino acids. V lost 0 bases and J lost 7, with 17 bases in between. Germline lookup yields CDR1 LGHDT and CDR2 YNNKEL (reference sequence). The CDR3 loop reads CASSQDRGSLHYTQYF. CDR3 in DNA: TGTGCCAGCAGCCAAGACAGGGGAAGCCTACATTATACGCAGTATTTT.

This chain joins TRBV3-1 (or the pseudogene TRBV3-2) and TRBJ1-1; no clear D gene. With 4 bases removed from V and 8 bases from J, the gap between germline ends came to 8 bases. From germline, CDR1 is LGHDT and CDR2 YNNKEL (reference sequence). The length of the CDR3 is 11 residues. CDR3 in amino acids: CASSRLTEAFF. For the CDR3, the DNA is TGTGCCAGCAGCCGCCTAACGGAAGCTTTCTTT.

V gene TRBV6-6 combines with J gene TRBJ2-7; D is possibly TRBD1 (6 bases). The length of the CDR3 is 16 residues. Trimming left V 4 bases short and J 0 bases short, with 16 bases between. The germline CDR1 and CDR2 sequences are MNHNY and SVGAGI (reference sequence). CDR3 in amino acids: CASSSLRTDPSYEQYF. CDR3 nucleotide sequence: TGTGCCAGCAGTTCTCTCCGGACAGATCCCTCCTACGAGCAGTACTTC.

The rearrangement links TRBV4-1 to TRBJ1-1; D uncertain. CDR1 is MGHRA, CDR2 YSYEKL, per germline. The length of the CDR3 is 13 residues. V lost 2 bases, J lost 3 bases, and 7 bases lay in between. CDR3 coding DNA: TGCGCCAGCAGCCAAATACGGGACACTGAAGCTTTCTTT. Its translation is CASSQIRDTEAFF.

The CDR3 DNA sequence: TGTGCCAGTAGTAGACTAGCAGATACGCAGTATTTT. It codes for CASSRLADTQYF. The chain recombines TRBV19 with TRBJ2-3; TRBD2 might be the D (6 bases). Between the trimmed V and J ends, which lost 4 bases and 4 bases, there was a span of 6 bases. Per germline, CDR1 LNHDA and CDR2 SQIVND (reference sequence). The CDR3 has 12 residues.

J is TRBJ2-7 and V is TRBV7-9; perhaps TRBD1 as D (6 bases). V was clipped by 7 bases and J by 3 bases, with 19 bases between them. There are 15 residues in the CDR3. Germline-derived CDR1 and CDR2 are SEHNR and FQNEAQ (reference sequence). Here the CDR3 reads CASTTNARGYYEQYF. CDR3 DNA: TGTGCCAGCACCACCAACGCCAGGGGTTACTACGAGCAGTACTTC.

The chain carries TRBV7-6 and TRBJ2-5; 7 bases are shared with TRBD2. Germline V gives CDR1 SGHVS, CDR2 FNYEAQ. V shed 1 base and J 5 bases; nucleotides not matched to a gene: 7. The CDR3 length is 15 residues. CDR3 nucleotide sequence: TGTGCCAGCAGCTTAGGGGGGGGGATTAGGGAGACCCAGTACTTC. Translation: CASSLGGGIRETQYF. The entire variable domain, with the rest obtained from reference TRBV7-6 and TRBJ2-5, is as follows: GAGVSQSPRYKVTKRGQDVALRCDPISGHVSLYWYRQALGQGPEFLTYFNYEAQQDKSGLPNDRFSAERPEGSISTLTIQRTEQRDSAMYRCASSLGGGIRETQYFGPGTRLLVL.

The chain recombines TRBV12-3 or TRBV12-4 with TRBJ1-6, with TRBD1 identical over 9 bases. The CDR3 runs 13 residues. V shed 8 bases, J shed 8 bases, and the junction held 4 bases outside the gene matches. The CDR3, as DNA: TGTGCCAGCTTGCGGGACAGGGATTCACCCCTCCACTTT. Amino acid sequence: CASLRDRDSPLHF.

This chain joins TRBV9 and TRBJ1-1; D is perhaps TRBD1 (5 bases). Germline assignment: CDR1 SGDLS and CDR2 YYNGEE. The CDR3 is 15 residues long. Trimming cost V 0 bases and J 0 bases, with 9 bases left between them. The CDR3 bases are TGTGCCAGCAGCGTAGGGGACTACATGAACACTGAAGCTTTCTTT. Translating it yields CASSVGDYMNTEAFF.

This chain links TRBV6-5 with TRBJ1-2, with 11 bases identical to TRBD1. Germline CDR1 and CDR2: MNHEY and SVGAGI. Trimming at V came to 2 bases and at J to 7 bases, leaving 6 bases not matched to a gene. The CDR3 sequence is 15 residues long. CDR3 loop: CASSYDGQGARGYTF. CDR3 in DNA: TGTGCCAGCAGTTACGACGGACAGGGGGCGCGTGGCTACACCTTC.

This chain joins TRBV15 and TRBJ1-1; 7 bases map to TRBD1. V lost 4 bases to trimming and J lost 5 bases; unmatched junction nucleotides: 10. The CDR3 contains 15 residues. CDR1 and CDR2 (germline): LNHNV, YYDKDF (reference sequence). The CDR3 loop reads CATSTDRVEYTEAFF. CDR3 in DNA: TGTGCCACCAGCACCGACAGGGTAGAGTATACTGAAGCTTTCTTT.

This chain uses TRBV19 with TRBJ2-7; 7 bases are shared with TRBD2. Germline CDR1 LNHDA, CDR2 SQIVND (reference sequence). With V trimmed by 1 base and J by 3 bases, 12 bases remained unmatched. This CDR3 contains 17 residues. CDR3 region: CASSIGLAGDMNYEQYF. The CDR3 coding sequence is TGTGCCAGTAGTATAGGTCTCGCGGGGGATATGAACTACGAGCAGTACTTC. Looking up the rest from reference TRBV19 and TRBJ2-7 gives the full variable domain: DGGITQSPKYLFRKEGQNVTLSCEQNLNHDAMYWYRQDPGQGLRLIYYSQIVNDFQKGDIAEGYSVSREKKESFPLTVTSAQKNPTAFYLCASSIGLAGDMNYEQYFGPGTRLTVT.

This sequence joins TRBV18 and TRBJ2-7; D is undetermined. This CDR3 has 13 amino acids. Germline CDR1 is KGHSH and CDR2 is LQKENI. V lost 3 bases and J lost 0, with 6 bases in between. In DNA, the CDR3 is TGTGCCAGCTCACCGACATCCTCCTACGAGCAGTACTTC. This encodes CASSPTSSYEQYF. Looking up the rest from reference TRBV18 and TRBJ2-7 gives the full variable domain: NAGVMQNPRHLVRRRGQEARLRCSPMKGHSHVYWYRQLPEEGLKFMVYLQKENIIDESGMPKERFSAEFPKEGPSILRIQQVVRGDSAAYFCASSPTSSYEQYFGPGTRLTVT.

The rearrangement uses TRBV20-1 and TRBJ2-7, with TRBD1 as a possible D gene (6 bases). The CDR3 loop spans 8 amino acids. CDR1 is DFQATT and CDR2 is SNEGSKA in the germline V gene (reference sequence). CDR3 in DNA: TGCGGCTCGGGACAAAGGTACTTC. Translating it yields CGSGQRYF.